One and the same sample provided the 17 T cell receptor beta chains below, sequenced in a study of monozygotic twins with inflammatory bowel disease (dated by TCRdb to between 2019 and 2020). Library preparation used 5' RACE. Sequencing used an Illumina HiSeq 2500. Each entry corresponds to one CDR3 protein sequence from reads that TCRdb reprocessed, and DNA is not given. This sample's listing comprises 440,000 or so distinct CDR3 sequences. Around 2.5% of the sample lies in the top ten. Material: blood. The receptors were sampled from a human donor with ulcerative colitis or Crohn's disease, or a healthy co-twin of an affected twin (not recorded which).

The CDR3 is CASSLRSHTDTQYF. This rearrangement joins TRBV7-3 to TRBJ2-3. From germline, CDR1 is SGHTA and CDR2 FQGTGA. There are 14 residues in the CDR3.

The V call is TRBV5-1, the J call TRBJ1-2; there is no DNA to check the TCRdb D call of TRBD1. There are 16 residues in the CDR3. The germline gives CDR1 SGHRS, CDR2 YFSETQ. CDR3 protein: CASSLRRQATNYGYTF.

J is TRBJ1-1 and V is TRBV7-9; TCRdb picks TRBD1, but there is no DNA to check that call. Germline loops: CDR1 SEHNR, CDR2 FQNEAQ (reference sequence). CDR3 length: 13 residues. The CDR3: CASGRDRVAEAFF.

This rearrangement joins TRBV4-2 to TRBJ1-2. There are 12 residues in the CDR3. Germline V lookup: CDR1 LGHNA, CDR2 YNFKEQ. The chain's CDR3 is CASSQEGRSYTF.

This chain uses TRBV11-3 with TRBJ1-6; TCRdb designates TRBD1, a call that cannot be tested without DNA. Per the germline V gene, CDR1 is SGHNT and CDR2 is YENEEA. The CDR3 runs 13 residues. Here the CDR3 reads CASSPDSHSPLHF. Together with reference TRBV11-3 and TRBJ1-6, the CDR3 gives the full variable domain: EAGVVQSPRYKIIEKKQPVAFWCNPISGHNTLYWYLQNLGQGPELLIRYENEEAVDDSQLPKDRFSAERLKGVDSTLKIQPAELGDSAVYLCASSPDSHSPLHFGNGTRLTVT.

The chain has TRBV10-3 and TRBJ2-7. From germline, CDR1 is ENHRY and CDR2 SYGVKD. The CDR3 runs 13 residues. This CDR3 reads CAISASGFYEQYF.

This chain uses TRBV12-3 or TRBV12-4 with TRBJ1-3. The CDR3 extends over 12 amino acids. CDR3 sequence reads: CASTQWGNTIYF.

V gene TRBV11-2 combines with J gene TRBJ2-6; TCRdb returns TRBD1, unconfirmable since there is no DNA. Per germline, CDR1 SGHAT and CDR2 FQNNGV. The CDR3 totals 17 residues. The CDR3 loop reads CASDTTGSIPGANVLTF.

The chain uses TRBV18 and TRBJ2-7; TCRdb reports TRBD1, a call that lacks DNA to check it against. The CDR3 runs to 15 residues. Per germline, CDR1 KGHSH and CDR2 LQKENI. CDR3 in amino acids: CASSPVPQGSHEQYF.

This chain connects TRBV9 to TRBJ1-4. CDR1 is SGDLS, CDR2 YYNGEE, per germline. The CDR3 consists of 15 residues. The CDR3 sequence is CASSVGGATNEKLFF.

The rearrangement joins TRBV5-1 to TRBJ2-3; the D gene TCRdb calls, TRBD1, cannot be checked with no DNA. The CDR3 spans 14 residues. CDR1 SGHRS and CDR2 YFSETQ come from the germline V gene. This CDR3 is CASSSPGASDTQYF.

V is TRBV5-1 and J is TRBJ2-1; lacking DNA, the TRBD1 call made by TCRdb goes unchecked. The CDR3 runs to 15 residues. CDR1 SGHRS and CDR2 YFSETQ come from the germline V gene. The CDR3 loop is CASMVDRGVYNEQFF.

The rearrangement uses TRBV2 and TRBJ2-3; checking the TCRdb D call of TRBD1 is not possible without DNA. The CDR3 has 15 amino acids. Germline assignment: CDR1 SNHLY and CDR2 FYNNEI. This CDR3 is CASLNRDRGTDTQYF.

This chain connects TRBV5-1 to TRBJ2-3; TCRdb's D call of TRBD1 is untestable without DNA. This CDR3 spans 16 amino acids. The germline V gene encodes CDR1 SGHRS and CDR2 YFSETQ. CDR3 in amino acids: CASSLAGTGGVDTQYF.

The chain links TRBV20-1 to TRBJ1-4; TCRdb outputs TRBD1, but without DNA this stays unchecked. Germline V gene data show CDR1 as DFQATT and CDR2 as SNEGSKA (reference sequence). The CDR3 is 13 amino acids. The CDR3 spells CSAREPAPEKLFF.

The chain is built from TRBV5-6 and TRBJ2-5; the TCRdb D gene call, TRBD1, has no DNA to confirm it. Looked up from germline, CDR1 is SGHDT and CDR2 is YYEEEE. CDR3 length equals 12 residues. This CDR3 is CASSFWAAAQYF.

The J gene is TRBJ2-5, the V gene TRBV4-1; TCRdb reports TRBD2, a call that lacks DNA to check it against. The CDR3 consists of 16 residues. Germline CDR1 and CDR2: MGHRA and YSYEKL. The CDR3 loop is CASSQVPGHQPSAQYF.